A single T cell receptor beta chain is shown here with its context. Its antigen remains unidentified. The table came from immunoSEQ multiplex PCR; TCRdb's copy has only in-frame clones and leaves some out. The table records roughly 2 million clones, approximately 95% of them present only once. The CDR3 is 12 amino acids. The V gene's germline CDR1 is SQVTM and CDR2 ANQGSEA. Trimming stripped 5 bases from V and 8 bases from J, with 13 bases between. This specimen belongs to a study of shared clonotypes between healthy human individuals. The study, taken as a whole, reports: Compared with memory subsets, naive subsets generally had larger estimated richness. A small donor pool kept down the genetic and exposure-history diversity that was represented.

Division of CD4+ cells produced a CD45RA+ naive subset and a CD45RA-negative memory subset. This chain connects TRBV29-1 to TRBJ2-1; D possibly corresponds to TRBD2 (5 bases). Sequenced input: naive CD4+ T cells sorted from blood. Subset of the sample: CD45RA+ positively selected. This sequence originates from a man between 18 and 35 years old in good health. CDR3 DNA: TGCAGCGTTCGCTCGGGGTACGATGAGCAGTTCTTC. Protein sequence: CSVRSGYDEQFF.